This T cell receptor beta chain was recovered during a study of T cells expressing NK-cell markers. Turning to the study itself: According to the study, TCR beta repertoires originated from sorted CD3+CD56+NKG2C+, CD3+CD56+NKG2C- and CD3+CD56-NKG2C+ T cells. There were seven HCMV-seropositive donors and one seronegative donor among the eight sequenced.

Libraries used 5'RACE template switching adding universal primer site and UMIs. Using the 5' RACE reads, TCRdb records one entry per CDR3 protein without DNA. The sample totals 500,000 to 600,000 distinct CDR3 sequences; its top ten clones hold less than 4.5%. CDR3 length: 13 amino acids. Germline values: CDR1 ENHRY, CDR2 SYGVKD. In regard to this clonotype: The antigen remains undetermined.

Study conclusions and caveats: Nothing established the HCMV specificity of expanded NKG2C+ T cell clones.

The TCR sequence derives from a man in his late teens or twenties in good health. Material: blood T cells: a sorted CD56 or NKG2C T cell subset, CD4+ or CD8+ T cells, or bulk PBMC T cells (not recorded which). The J gene is TRBJ2-3, the V gene TRBV10-3; the D call from TCRdb, TRBD2, cannot be confirmed without DNA. This CDR3 is CAISGGRADTQYF.